The 7 T cell receptor beta chains listed next were all sequenced from one sample in a study of blood T cell repertoires in COVID-19 (dated by TCRdb to the early 2020s). Library generation was performed with the immunoSEQ multiplex PCR assay. In TCRdb, the immuneACCESS table is reduced to in-frame sequences with V and J assigned. These tables do not hold every clone; where another copy was compared, an unresolved V gene accounts for under half, and the others remain unexplained. The sample yields about 230,000 clones; around 83% were counted once. About 7.4% of the sample belongs to the ten largest clones. The material sequenced was peripheral blood. Every receptor here comes from a woman aged 45-65 years with acute or convalescent COVID-19.

This clone occurred many times. V and J are TRBV6-2 or TRBV6-3 and TRBJ2-3; 14 bases are shared with TRBD2. V lost 4 bases and J lost 6; bases outside the gene matches: 6. This CDR3 has 16 amino acids. CDR1 and CDR2 (germline): MNHEY, SVGEGT. CDR3 nucleotides: TGTGCCAGCAGTTTACGACTAGCGGGGGGGCCTGATACGCAGTATTTT. Protein: CASSLRLAGGPDTQYF.

The chain couples TRBV4-2 to TRBJ2-2, with 8 bases identical to TRBD2. The CDR3 has 16 residues. Germline V CDR1 and CDR2: LGHNA, YNFKEQ. With V trimmed by 3 bases and J by 7 bases, 10 bases remained unmatched. CDR3 loop: CASSHNGGAGDGELFF. CDR3 coding DNA: TGTGCCAGCAGCCATAACGGGGGAGCGGGGGACGGGGAGCTGTTTTTT.

This clone was observed a handful of times. The rearrangement joins TRBV6-6 to TRBJ2-1; 7 positions match TRBD1. The CDR3 sequence is 14 residues long. V lost 2 bases and J lost 7; bases outside the gene matches: 5. Germline lookup yields CDR1 MNHNY and CDR2 SVGAGI (reference sequence). CDR3 loop: CASSYPGQSNEQFF. CDR3 coding DNA: TGTGCCAGCAGTTACCCGGGACAGAGTAATGAGCAGTTCTTC.

The CDR3 reads CASSRGSSNEKLFF. For the CDR3, the DNA is TGTGCCAGCAGCCGGGGTTCCAGTAATGAAAAACTGTTTTTT. V is TRBV27 and J is TRBJ1-4; no clear D gene. The CDR3 is made up of 14 amino acids. Germline CDR1 MNHEY, CDR2 SMNVEV (reference sequence). The V end was cut by 6 bases, the J end by 4 bases, with 12 bases between.

The CDR3 loop reads CASSMTGGHGYTF. The CDR3 nucleotides are TGTGCCAGCAGCATGACAGGGGGCCATGGCTACACCTTC. This sequence joins TRBV7-9 and TRBJ1-2; TRBD1 matches 10 bases. Germline lookup yields CDR1 SEHNR and CDR2 FQNEAQ (reference sequence). With 5 bases clipped from V and 6 bases from J, the junction kept 3 bases outside the gene matches. The CDR3 consists of 13 residues. Full variable domain (missing parts from reference TRBV7-9 and TRBJ1-2): DTGVSQNPRHKITKRGQNVTFRCDPISEHNRLYWYRQTLGQGPEFLTYFQNEAQLEKSRLLSDRFSAERPKGSFSTLEIQRTEQGDSAMYLCASSMTGGHGYTFGSGTRLTVV.

This chain links TRBV29-1 with TRBJ2-5, with D uncertain. The germline V gene encodes CDR1 SQVTM and CDR2 ANQGSEA. This CDR3 region has 14 residues. V shed 4 bases and J shed 3 bases, with 15 bases lying between them. CDR3 in amino acids: CSVGLRLIKETQYF. In DNA, the CDR3 is TGCAGCGTTGGACTTCGCCTCATAAAAGAGACCCAGTACTTC.

The chain links TRBV24-1 to TRBJ2-3; TRBD2 might be the D (6 bases). Trimming stripped 5 bases from V and 5 bases from J, with 16 bases between. The germline V gene has CDR1 KGHDR and CDR2 SFDVKD. The CDR3 contains 15 residues. The CDR3 coding sequence is TGTGCCACCAGTGCCCGACCGGGGGAGAAAGATACGCAGTATTTT. As protein: CATSARPGEKDTQYF.